The rows below give T cell receptor beta chains drawn from one sample of a study of response to subunit inactivated influenza vaccine. One entry per CDR3 protein results from TCRdb running MiXCR on the RT-PCR reads. Altogether 400,000 to 650,000 distinct CDR3 sequences are present, under 8.5% being singletons, with the ten largest covering about an eighth. This material consisted of PBMCs from blood, taken roughly 24 months after vaccination. These receptors originate from a man aged 50-75 years who received an inactivated influenza vaccine. Each CDR3 is given with its conserved first and last residue. D genes are given only for firm matches. Not all rows give a size; the values are once, few, many and, for expanded clones, a class.

V: TRBV4-3
J: TRBJ1-4
size: NA
D: TRBD1
DNA: TGCGCCAGCAGCCAAGAGGGACAGGGTCGAGTTCCGGGGGAAAAACTGTTTTTT
CDR3: CASSQEGQGRVPGEKLFF

V: TRBV5-5
J: TRBJ2-7
size: few
D: TRBD2
DNA: TGTGCCAGCAGCTACCGACCGGGAGGGTACGAGCAGTACTTC
CDR3: CASSYRPGGYEQYF

V: TRBV4-3
J: TRBJ2-3
size: NA
D: NA
DNA: TGCGCCAGCAGCCAAGAGTTGAGGGCCGCGCTCGGAGATACGCAGTATTTT
CDR3: CASSQELRAALGDTQYF

V: TRBV6-1
J: TRBJ2-1
size: many
D: TRBD1
DNA: TGTGCCAGCAGACGTGCTGGGACAGGGTTCAATGAGCAGTTCTTC
CDR3: CASRRAGTGFNEQFF

V: TRBV20-1
J: TRBJ2-7
size: many
D: NA
DNA: TGCAGTGCTAGGCCTAGGACTGAATACGAGCAGTACTTC
CDR3: CSARPRTEYEQYF

V: TRBV29-1
J: TRBJ2-7
size: NA
D: NA
DNA: TGCAGCGTTATGCTGGAATCCTCCTACGAGCAGTACTTC
CDR3: CSVMLESSYEQYF

V: TRBV3-1
J: TRBJ2-3
size: few
D: NA
DNA: TGTGCCAGCAGCCAAGACGTGATACGCTACACAGATACGCAGTATTTT
CDR3: CASSQDVIRYTDTQYF

V: TRBV6-1
J: TRBJ2-7
size: NA
D: NA
DNA: TGTGCCAGCAGACAGCTCCTGAGCTCCTACGAGCAGTACTTC
CDR3: CASRQLLSSYEQYF

V: TRBV5-1
J: TRBJ2-5
size: few
D: TRBD2
DNA: TGCGCCAGCAGCTTGGAGGCTAGCGGGAGGGAGACCCAGTACTTC
CDR3: CASSLEASGRETQYF

V: TRBV20-1
J: TRBJ2-3
size: few
D: NA
DNA: TGCAGTGCTAGATCGGGGACCCTGGGGGTCACAGATACGCAGTATTTT
CDR3: CSARSGTLGVTDTQYF

V: TRBV27
J: TRBJ1-5
size: few
D: NA
DNA: TGTGCCAGCAAATTGAATGGCAATCAGCCCCAGCATTTT
CDR3: CASKLNGNQPQHF

V: TRBV5-1
J: TRBJ2-7
size: many
D: NA
DNA: TGCGCCAGCAGCTTGGAAGACGTCCAGTACTTC
CDR3: CASSLEDVQYF

V: TRBV4-3
J: TRBJ2-2
size: NA
D: NA
DNA: TGCGCCAGCAGCCCGGACGAGGGTCGGTCCGGGGAGCTGTTTTTT
CDR3: CASSPDEGRSGELFF

V: TRBV7-7
J: TRBJ2-1
size: few
D: TRBD1
DNA: TGTGCCAGCAGCCCTCATCTGGACAGGGAAGCCAATGAGCAGTTCTTC
CDR3: CASSPHLDREANEQFF

V: TRBV7-2
J: TRBJ2-7
size: few
D: NA
DNA: TGTGCCAGCAGTCTACAGGGTGAGGGCTCCTACGAGCAGTACTTC
CDR3: CASSLQGEGSYEQYF

V: TRBV7-2
J: TRBJ2-1
size: NA
D: TRBD2
DNA: TGTGCCAGCAGCAACGGACTAGCGGGGTACAATGAGCAGTTCTTC
CDR3: CASSNGLAGYNEQFF